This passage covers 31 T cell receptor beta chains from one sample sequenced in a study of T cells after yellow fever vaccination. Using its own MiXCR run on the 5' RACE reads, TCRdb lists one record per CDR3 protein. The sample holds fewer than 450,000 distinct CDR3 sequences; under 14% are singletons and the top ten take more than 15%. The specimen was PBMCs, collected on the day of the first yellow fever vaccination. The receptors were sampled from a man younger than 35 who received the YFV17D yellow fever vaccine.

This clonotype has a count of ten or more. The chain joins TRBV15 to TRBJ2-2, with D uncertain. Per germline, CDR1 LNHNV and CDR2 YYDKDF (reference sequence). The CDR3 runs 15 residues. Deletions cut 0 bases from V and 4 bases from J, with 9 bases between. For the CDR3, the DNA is TGTGCCACCAGCAGAGAGGCCACCTTCACCGGGGAGCTGTTTTTT. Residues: CATSREATFTGELFF.

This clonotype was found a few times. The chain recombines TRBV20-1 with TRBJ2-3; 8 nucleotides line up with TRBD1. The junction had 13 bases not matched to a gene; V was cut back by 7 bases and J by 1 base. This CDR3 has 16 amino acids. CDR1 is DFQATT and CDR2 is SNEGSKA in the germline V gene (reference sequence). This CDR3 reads CSVPTGAARGTDTQYF. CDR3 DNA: TGCAGTGTTCCGACAGGGGCCGCAAGGGGCACAGATACGCAGTATTTT.

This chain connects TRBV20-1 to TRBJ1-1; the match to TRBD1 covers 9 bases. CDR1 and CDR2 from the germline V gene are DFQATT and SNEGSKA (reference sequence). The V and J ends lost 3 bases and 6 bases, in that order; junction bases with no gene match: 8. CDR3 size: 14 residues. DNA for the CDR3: TGCAGTGCTAGTACGACAGGGGGGGGATCTGAAGCTTTCTTT. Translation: CSASTTGGGSEAFF.

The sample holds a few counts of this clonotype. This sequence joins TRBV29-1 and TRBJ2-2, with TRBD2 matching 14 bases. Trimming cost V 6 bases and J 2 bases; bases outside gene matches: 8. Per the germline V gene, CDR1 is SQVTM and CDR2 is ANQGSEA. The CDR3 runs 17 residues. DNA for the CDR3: TGCAGCGTCGAATCGGGACTAGCGGGGGCAAACACCGGGGAGCTGTTTTTT. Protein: CSVESGLAGANTGELFF.

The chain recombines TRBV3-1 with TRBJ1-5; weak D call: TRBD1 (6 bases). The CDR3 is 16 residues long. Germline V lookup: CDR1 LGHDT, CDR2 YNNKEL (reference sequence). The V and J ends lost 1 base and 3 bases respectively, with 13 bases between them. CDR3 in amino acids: CASSQGPQGNNQPQHF. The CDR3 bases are TGTGCCAGCAGCCAAGGTCCACAGGGAAACAATCAGCCCCAGCATTTT.

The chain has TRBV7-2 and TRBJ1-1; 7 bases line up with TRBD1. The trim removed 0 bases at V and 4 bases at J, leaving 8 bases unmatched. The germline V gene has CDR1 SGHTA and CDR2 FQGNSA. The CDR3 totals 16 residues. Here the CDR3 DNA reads TGTGCCAGCAGCTTAGCGTCGGCAGGGGGGTTCACTGAAGCTTTCTTT. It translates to CASSLASAGGFTEAFF.

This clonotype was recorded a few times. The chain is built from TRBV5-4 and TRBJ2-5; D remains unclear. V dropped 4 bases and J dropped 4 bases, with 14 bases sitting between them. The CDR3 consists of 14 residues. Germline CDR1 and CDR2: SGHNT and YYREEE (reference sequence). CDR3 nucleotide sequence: TGTGCCAGCAGCCCGGGTCTTGGATTAGAGACCCAGTACTTC. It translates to CASSPGLGLETQYF. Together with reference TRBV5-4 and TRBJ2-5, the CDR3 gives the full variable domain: ETGVTQSPTHLIKTRGQQVTLRCSSQSGHNTVSWYQQALGQGPQFIFQYYREEENGRGNFPPRFSGLQFPNYSSELNVNALELDDSALYLCASSPGLGLETQYFGPGTRLLVL.

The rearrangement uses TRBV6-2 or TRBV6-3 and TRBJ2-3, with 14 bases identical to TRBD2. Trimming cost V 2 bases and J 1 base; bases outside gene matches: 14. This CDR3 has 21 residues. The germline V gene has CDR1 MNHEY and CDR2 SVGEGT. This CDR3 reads CASSYPLTSGGGPGGTDTQYF. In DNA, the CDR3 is TGTGCCAGCAGTTACCCTCTGACTAGCGGGGGGGGTCCCGGTGGCACAGATACGCAGTATTTT.

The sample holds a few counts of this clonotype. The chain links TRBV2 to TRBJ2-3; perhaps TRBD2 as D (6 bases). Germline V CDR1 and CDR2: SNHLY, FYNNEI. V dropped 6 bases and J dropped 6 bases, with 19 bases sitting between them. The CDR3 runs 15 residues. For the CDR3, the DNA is TGTGCCAGCAGATACCGGGACTTTTTTACCGATACGCAGTATTTT. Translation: CASRYRDFFTDTQYF.

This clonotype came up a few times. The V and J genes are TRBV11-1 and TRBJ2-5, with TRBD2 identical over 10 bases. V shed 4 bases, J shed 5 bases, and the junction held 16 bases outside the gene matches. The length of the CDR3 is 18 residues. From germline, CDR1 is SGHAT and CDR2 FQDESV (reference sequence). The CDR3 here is CASSSPGHSGGISETQYF. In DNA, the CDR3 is TGTGCCAGCAGCTCCCCGGGGCATAGCGGGGGGATCTCGGAGACCCAGTACTTC.

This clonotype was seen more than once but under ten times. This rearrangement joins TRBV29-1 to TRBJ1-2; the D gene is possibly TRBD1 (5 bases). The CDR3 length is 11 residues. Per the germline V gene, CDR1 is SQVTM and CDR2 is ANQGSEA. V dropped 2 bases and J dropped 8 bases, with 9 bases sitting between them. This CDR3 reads CSVERGEGYTF. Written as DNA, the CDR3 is TGCAGCGTTGAACGAGGGGAGGGCTACACCTTC.

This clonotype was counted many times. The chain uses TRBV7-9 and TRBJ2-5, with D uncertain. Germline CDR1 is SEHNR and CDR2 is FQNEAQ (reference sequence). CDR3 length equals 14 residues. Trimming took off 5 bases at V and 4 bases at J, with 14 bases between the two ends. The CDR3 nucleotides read TGTGCCAGCAGCCTAGTAGCCTCTGGAGAGACCCAGTACTTC. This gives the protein CASSLVASGETQYF.

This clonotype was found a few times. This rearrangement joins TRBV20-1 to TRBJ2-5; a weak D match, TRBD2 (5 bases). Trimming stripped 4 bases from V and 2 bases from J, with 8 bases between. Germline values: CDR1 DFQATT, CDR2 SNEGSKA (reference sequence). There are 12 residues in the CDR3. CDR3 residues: CSAIRGQETQYF. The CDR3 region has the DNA TGCAGTGCTATCCGAGGGCAAGAGACCCAGTACTTC.

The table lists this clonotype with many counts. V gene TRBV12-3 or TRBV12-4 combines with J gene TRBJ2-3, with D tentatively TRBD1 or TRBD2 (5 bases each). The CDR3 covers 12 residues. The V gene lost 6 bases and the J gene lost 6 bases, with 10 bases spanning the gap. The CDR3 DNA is TGTGCCAGCAGCCCGGGGCGCGATACGCAGTATTTT. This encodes CASSPGRDTQYF.

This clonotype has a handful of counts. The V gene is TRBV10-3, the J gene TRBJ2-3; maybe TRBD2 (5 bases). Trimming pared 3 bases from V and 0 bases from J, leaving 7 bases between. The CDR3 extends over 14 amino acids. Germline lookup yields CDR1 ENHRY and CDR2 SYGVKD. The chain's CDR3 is CAISDGVSTDTQYF. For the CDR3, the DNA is TGTGCCATCAGTGACGGGGTGAGCACAGATACGCAGTATTTT.

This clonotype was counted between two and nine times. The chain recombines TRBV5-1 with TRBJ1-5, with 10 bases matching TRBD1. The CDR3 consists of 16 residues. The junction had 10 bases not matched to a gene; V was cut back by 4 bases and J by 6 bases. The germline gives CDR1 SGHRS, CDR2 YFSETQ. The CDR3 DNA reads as TGCGCCAGCAGCCCTTCTGGACAGGGGGGCGGTCAGCCCCAGCATTTT. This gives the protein CASSPSGQGGGQPQHF.

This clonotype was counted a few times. CDR3 DNA: TGCAGTGTTCCGGGACTAACAAAGTACCAAGAGACCCAGTACTTC. It translates to CSVPGLTKYQETQYF. The chain recombines TRBV20-1 with TRBJ2-5; 7 nucleotides match TRBD2. Germline values: CDR1 DFQATT, CDR2 SNEGSKA (reference sequence). The J segment lost 0 bases and the V segment lost 7 bases, leaving 11 bases of the junction unmatched. CDR3 length equals 15 residues.

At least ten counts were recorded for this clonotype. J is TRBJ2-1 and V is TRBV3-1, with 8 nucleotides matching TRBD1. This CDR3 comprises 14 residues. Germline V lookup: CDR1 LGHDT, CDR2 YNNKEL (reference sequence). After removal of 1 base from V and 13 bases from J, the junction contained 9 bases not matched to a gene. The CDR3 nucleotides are TGTGCCAGCAGCCAAGGAGTCCCAGGGGGCGATCAGTTCTTC. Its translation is CASSQGVPGGDQFF.

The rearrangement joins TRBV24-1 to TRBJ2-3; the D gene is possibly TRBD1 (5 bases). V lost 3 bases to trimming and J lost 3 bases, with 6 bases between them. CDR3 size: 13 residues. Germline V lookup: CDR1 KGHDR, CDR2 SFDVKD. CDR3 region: CATSDRQTDTQYF. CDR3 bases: TGTGCCACCAGTGATCGACAGACAGATACGCAGTATTTT.

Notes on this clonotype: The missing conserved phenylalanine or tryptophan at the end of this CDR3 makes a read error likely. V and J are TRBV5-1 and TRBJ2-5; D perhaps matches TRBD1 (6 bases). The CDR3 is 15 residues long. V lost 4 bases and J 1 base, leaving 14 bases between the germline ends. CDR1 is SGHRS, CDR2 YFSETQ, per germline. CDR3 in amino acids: CASSPRPGVQETQYY. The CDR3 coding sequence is TGCGCCAGCAGCCCCCGTCCAGGGGTCCAAGAGACCCAGTACTAC.

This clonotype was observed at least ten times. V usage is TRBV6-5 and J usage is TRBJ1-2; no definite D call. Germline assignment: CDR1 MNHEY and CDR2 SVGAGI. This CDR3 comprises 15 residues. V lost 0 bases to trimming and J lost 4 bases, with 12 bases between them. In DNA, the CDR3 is TGTGCCAGCAGTTACTCCTCGGCGCGCGGCTATGGCTACACCTTC. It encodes CASSYSSARGYGYTF.

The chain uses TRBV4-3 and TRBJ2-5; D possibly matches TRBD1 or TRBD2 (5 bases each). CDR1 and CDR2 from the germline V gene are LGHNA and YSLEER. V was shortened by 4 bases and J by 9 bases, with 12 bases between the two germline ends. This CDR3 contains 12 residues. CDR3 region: CASSLNQGAQYF. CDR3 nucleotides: TGCGCCAGCAGCCTAAACCAGGGAGCCCAGTACTTC.

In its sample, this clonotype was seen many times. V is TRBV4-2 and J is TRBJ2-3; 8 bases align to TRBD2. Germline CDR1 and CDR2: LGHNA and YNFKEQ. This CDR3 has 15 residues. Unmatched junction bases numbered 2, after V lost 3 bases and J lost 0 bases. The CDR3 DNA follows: TGTGCCAGCAGCCAGAAGCGGGGGAGCACAGATACGCAGTATTTT. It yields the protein CASSQKRGSTDTQYF.

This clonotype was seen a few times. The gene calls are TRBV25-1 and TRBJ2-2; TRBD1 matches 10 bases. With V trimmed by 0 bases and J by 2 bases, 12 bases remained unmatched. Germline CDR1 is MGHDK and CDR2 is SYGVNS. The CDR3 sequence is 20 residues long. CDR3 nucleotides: TGTGCCAGCAGTGAATACGGACAGGGGGTATATAAGGATAACACCGGGGAGCTGTTTTTT. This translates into CASSEYGQGVYKDNTGELFF.

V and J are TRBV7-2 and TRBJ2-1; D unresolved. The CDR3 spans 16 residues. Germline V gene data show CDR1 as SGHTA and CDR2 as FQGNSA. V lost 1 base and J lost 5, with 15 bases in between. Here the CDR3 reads CASSLVLLDLNNEQFF. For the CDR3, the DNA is TGTGCCAGCAGCTTAGTCCTCCTCGACCTCAACAATGAGCAGTTCTTC.

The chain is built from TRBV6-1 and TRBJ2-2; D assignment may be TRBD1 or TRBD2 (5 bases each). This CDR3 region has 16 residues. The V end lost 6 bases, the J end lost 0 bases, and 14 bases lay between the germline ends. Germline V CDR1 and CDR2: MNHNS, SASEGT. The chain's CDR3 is CASRGTGRANTGELFF. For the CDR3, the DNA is TGTGCCAGCAGAGGGACGGGGCGTGCGAACACCGGGGAGCTGTTTTTT.

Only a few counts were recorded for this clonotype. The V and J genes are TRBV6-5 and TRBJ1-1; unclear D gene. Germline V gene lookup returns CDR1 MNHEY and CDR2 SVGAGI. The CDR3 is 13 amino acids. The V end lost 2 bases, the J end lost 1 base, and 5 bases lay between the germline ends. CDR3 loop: CASSYKENTEAFF. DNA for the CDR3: TGTGCCAGCAGTTACAAAGAGAACACTGAAGCTTTCTTT.

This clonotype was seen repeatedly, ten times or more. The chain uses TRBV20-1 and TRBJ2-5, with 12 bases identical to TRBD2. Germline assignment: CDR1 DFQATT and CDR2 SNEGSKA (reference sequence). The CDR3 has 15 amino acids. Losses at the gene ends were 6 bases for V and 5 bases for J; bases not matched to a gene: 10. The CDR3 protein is CSATTSGGPRETQYF. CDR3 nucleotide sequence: TGCAGTGCAACCACTAGCGGGGGGCCGCGGGAGACCCAGTACTTC.

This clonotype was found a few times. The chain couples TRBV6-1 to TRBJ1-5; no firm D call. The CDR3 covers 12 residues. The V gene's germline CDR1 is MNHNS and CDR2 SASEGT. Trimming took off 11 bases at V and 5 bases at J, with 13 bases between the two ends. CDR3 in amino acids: CAAATGDQPQHF. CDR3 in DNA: TGTGCCGCCGCTACCGGCGATCAGCCCCAGCATTTT.

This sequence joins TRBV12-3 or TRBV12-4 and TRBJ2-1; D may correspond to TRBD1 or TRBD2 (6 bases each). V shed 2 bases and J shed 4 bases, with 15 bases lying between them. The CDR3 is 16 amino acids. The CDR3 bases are TGTGCCAGCAGTTTAACGGGGGCTCAGGGGTACAATGAGCAGTTCTTC. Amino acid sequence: CASSLTGAQGYNEQFF.

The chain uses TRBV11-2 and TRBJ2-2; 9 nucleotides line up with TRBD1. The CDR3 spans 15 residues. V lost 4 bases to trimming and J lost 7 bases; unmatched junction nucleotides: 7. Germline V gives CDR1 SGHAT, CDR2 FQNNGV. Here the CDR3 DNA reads TGTGCCAGCAGCTCCGGGACAGGGAGGGACGGGGAGCTGTTTTTT. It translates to CASSSGTGRDGELFF.